What follows is one T cell receptor beta chain and its context. As yet, its antigen is unknown. This entry comes from a study of pediatric ulcerative colitis. Study-level points and caveats: Some T cells in rectal biopsies may come from blood, especially with overt colitis. Blood-rectal clonal overlap within each person was significantly higher in ulcerative colitis patients than controls. A couple of rectal CDR3 clonotypes occurred in all ulcerative colitis patients.

Trimming removed 1 base from V and 3 bases from J, with 7 bases in between. Germline loops: CDR1 SEHNR, CDR2 FQNEAQ (reference sequence). The CDR3 is 13 residues long. One to two pinch biopsies were taken from the rectum during colonoscopy. No immunosuppressive drugs were given to ulcerative colitis patients before diagnostic colonoscopy. Measured with immunoSEQ multiplex PCR; TCRdb has only the in-frame clones, and not every one. The sample contains tens of thousands of clones, 73% of which appear only once. The chain links TRBV7-9 to TRBJ2-7; D call uncertain. The sample was gut tissue. This clonotype was obtained from a boy aged 10-17 years with moderate ulcerative colitis. As DNA, the CDR3 is TGTGCCAGCAGCTTAGGGTCTGACTACGAGCAGTACTTC. Protein sequence: CASSLGSDYEQYF.